A single sample is the source of the 22 T cell receptor beta chains below, sequenced in a study of T cells in tumors after PD-1 blockade. Clones were sequenced by immunoSEQ multiplex PCR, and TCRdb holds only the in-frame ones, with some missing. The data contain fewer than 5,000 clones, roughly 75% of them singletons. Time point noted: first of two pre-therapy site-matched biopsies approximately 2 months apart. This specimen consisted of tumor tissue, obtained before anti-PD-1 treatment. The receptors originated from a human donor with basal cell carcinoma.

This chain links TRBV18 with TRBJ1-3, with TRBD1 matching over 8 bases. V lost 6 bases, J lost 1 base, and 2 bases stayed unmatched. Germline CDR1 is KGHSH and CDR2 is LQKENI. The CDR3 sequence is 14 residues long. In DNA, the CDR3 is TGTGCCAGCTCGCGACAGGGGTCTGGAAACACCATATATTTT. It specifies CASSRQGSGNTIYF.

The J gene is TRBJ2-7, the V gene TRBV28; the match to TRBD2 covers 10 bases. The J segment lost 0 bases and the V segment lost 3 bases, leaving 2 bases of the junction unmatched. The CDR3 totals 15 residues. The germline V gene encodes CDR1 MDHEN and CDR2 SYDVKM. CDR3 residues: CASSFSGGSSYEQYF. The CDR3 nucleotides are TGTGCCAGCAGTTTTAGCGGGGGGAGCTCCTACGAGCAGTACTTC.

The chain joins TRBV19 to TRBJ2-5, with a weak D call TRBD1 (6 bases). The length of the CDR3 is 12 residues. The germline CDR1 and CDR2 sequences are LNHDA and SQIVND (reference sequence). The V end lost 4 bases, the J end lost 4 bases, and 7 bases lay between the germline ends. The CDR3 loop is CASSTDRETQYF. CDR3 DNA: TGTGCCAGTAGTACGGACAGAGAGACCCAGTACTTC.

The chain is built from TRBV19 and TRBJ2-3, with 11 positions matching TRBD2. V trimming: 0 bases; J trimming: 5 bases; junction bases outside the gene matches: 16. Germline CDR1 and CDR2: LNHDA and SQIVND (reference sequence). The CDR3 spans 20 residues. The CDR3 DNA reads TGTGCCAGTAGTATAGACCCTAAAATGCCGGGACTAGCGGTCCTAGATACGCAGTATTTT. Residues: CASSIDPKMPGLAVLDTQYF.

The chain has TRBV7-6 and TRBJ1-3; D not certain. There are 12 residues in the CDR3. V was pared by 5 bases and J by 4 bases, with 6 bases between. The germline V gene has CDR1 SGHVS and CDR2 FNYEAQ. DNA for the CDR3: TGTGCCAGCAGCCCTGGGGGAAACACCATATATTTT. Encoded protein: CASSPGGNTIYF.

The rearrangement joins TRBV27 to TRBJ1-2; TRBD1 matches at 7 bases. The CDR3 sequence is 13 residues long. Germline V CDR1 and CDR2: MNHEY, SMNVEV (reference sequence). The V gene end was trimmed by 5 bases and the J gene end by 4 bases; junction bases not matched to a gene: 4. The CDR3 region is CASSTGTAYGYTF. In DNA, the CDR3 is TGTGCCAGCAGTACCGGGACAGCCTATGGCTACACCTTC.

The CDR3 nucleotides read TGTGCCAGCAGTGAATCGGGGGGGGACACTGAAGCTTTCTTT. Amino acids: CASSESGGDTEAFF. The chain has TRBV6-1 and TRBJ1-1, with a possible D match to TRBD1 (5 bases). The germline V and J ends were trimmed by 2 bases and 3 bases, with 10 bases remaining between them. The CDR3 is 14 amino acids. The germline V gene has CDR1 MNHNS and CDR2 SASEGT.

The V and J genes are TRBV5-4 and TRBJ2-1; TRBD2 aligns across 10 bases. The length of the CDR3 is 15 residues. The ends lost 2 bases at V and 6 bases at J; junction bases unmatched: 5. Germline CDR1 SGHNT, CDR2 YYREEE (reference sequence). The CDR3 loop reads CASSFVLAGINEQFF. CDR3 DNA: TGTGCCAGCAGCTTTGTACTAGCGGGGATCAATGAGCAGTTCTTC.

The V and J genes are TRBV18 and TRBJ1-6, with a weak D call TRBD1 (6 bases). V dropped 3 bases and J dropped 6 bases, with 12 bases sitting between them. Per germline, CDR1 KGHSH and CDR2 LQKENI. This CDR3 has 15 residues. For the CDR3, the DNA is TGTGCCAGCTCACCGGACAGCACCGCTAATTCACCCCTCCACTTT. Translated, it gives CASSPDSTANSPLHF.

This chain uses TRBV4-2 with TRBJ2-3, with 7 bases lining up with TRBD2. V shed 1 base, J shed 5 bases, and the junction held 3 bases outside the gene matches. The CDR3 extends over 14 amino acids. Germline V gene data show CDR1 as LGHNA and CDR2 as YNFKEQ. CDR3 amino acids: CASSQAGGGDTQYF. The CDR3, as DNA: TGTGCCAGCAGCCAAGCGGGGGGAGGAGATACGCAGTATTTT.

The chain couples TRBV7-9 to TRBJ2-7; 7 nucleotides line up with TRBD2. CDR3 length: 14 amino acids. Germline assignment: CDR1 SEHNR and CDR2 FQNEAQ (reference sequence). After removal of 10 bases from V and 6 bases from J, the junction contained 15 bases not matched to a gene. Here the CDR3 reads CAIPSGGEGFEQYF. In DNA, the CDR3 is TGTGCCATTCCTAGCGGAGGGGAGGGCTTCGAGCAGTACTTC.

This clone has more than one count but fewer than ten. The J gene is TRBJ2-7, the V gene TRBV6-1, with 9 bases fitting TRBD1. The CDR3 loop spans 15 amino acids. J gave up 3 bases and V 3 bases, and 6 bases lay outside the gene matches. Germline V CDR1 and CDR2: MNHNS, SASEGT. CDR3 residues: CASSDTGTGIYEQYF. The CDR3 region has the DNA TGTGCCAGCAGTGATACCGGGACAGGGATCTACGAGCAGTACTTC.

This clone is a singleton in its sample. For the CDR3, the DNA is TGTGCCAGTAGTAAAGATCTCGGGGGAGGCTACGAGCAGTACTTC. Translation: CASSKDLGGGYEQYF. The chain uses TRBV19 and TRBJ2-7; D might be TRBD2 (6 bases). With 4 bases removed from V and 3 bases from J, the gap between germline ends came to 16 bases. Germline lookup yields CDR1 LNHDA and CDR2 SQIVND (reference sequence). This CDR3 has 15 amino acids.

The chain links TRBV6-2 or TRBV6-3 to TRBJ1-5, with D maybe TRBD1 (6 bases). The V and J ends lost 6 bases and 1 base respectively, with 13 bases between them. Germline loops: CDR1 MNHEY, CDR2 SVGEGT. The CDR3 is 15 residues long. CDR3 protein: CASSGTGTSNQPQHF. CDR3 in DNA: TGTGCCAGCAGCGGTACAGGGACGAGCAATCAGCCCCAGCATTTT.

The chain uses TRBV5-1 and TRBJ1-2; 11 positions match TRBD1. In germline, CDR1 is SGHRS, CDR2 YFSETQ. Trimming took 2 bases from V and 8 from J; bases not matched to a gene: 11. This CDR3 region has 16 residues. The CDR3 DNA sequence: TGCGCCAGCAGCTTCGGACAGGGGGCGCGGGTTGAAGGCTACACCTTC. Protein sequence: CASSFGQGARVEGYTF.

This chain connects TRBV5-4 to TRBJ1-5; D is undetermined. Germline CDR1 is SGHNT and CDR2 is YYREEE (reference sequence). CDR3 size: 14 residues. V was cut by 1 base and J by 3 bases, with 8 bases left in between. The CDR3 region is CASSLQGLNQPQHF. The CDR3 DNA is TGTGCCAGCAGCTTGCAAGGCCTCAATCAGCCCCAGCATTTT.

The chain uses TRBV9 and TRBJ2-3; TRBD2 matches 8 bases. This CDR3 region has 16 residues. From germline, CDR1 is SGDLS and CDR2 YYNGEE. Trimming at V came to 0 bases and at J to 4 bases, leaving 7 bases not matched to a gene. CDR3 in amino acids: CASSVGGAGVADTQYF. In nucleotides, the CDR3 is TGTGCCAGCAGCGTAGGGGGAGCGGGGGTCGCAGATACGCAGTATTTT.

The chain employs TRBV19 and TRBJ1-6; D unclear. This CDR3 comprises 14 residues. CDR1 is LNHDA, CDR2 SQIVND, per germline (reference sequence). Trimming pared 5 bases from V and 7 bases from J, leaving 12 bases between. The CDR3 DNA follows: TGTGCCAGTAGTGACGGGGAAAGGAATTCACCCCTCCACTTT. Translating it yields CASSDGERNSPLHF. The whole variable domain, remainder taken from reference TRBV19 and TRBJ1-6, is DGGITQSPKYLFRKEGQNVTLSCEQNLNHDAMYWYRQDPGQGLRLIYYSQIVNDFQKGDIAEGYSVSREKKESFPLTVTSAQKNPTAFYLCASSDGERNSPLHFGNGTRLTVT.

V gene TRBV9 combines with J gene TRBJ1-6; D gene ambiguous. Germline CDR1 is SGDLS and CDR2 is YYNGEE. The ends were cut back, 0 bases at V and 0 bases at J, with 4 bases in the middle. This CDR3 region has 15 residues. CDR3 coding DNA: TGTGCCAGCAGCGTAGATGGCTCCTATAATTCACCCCTCCACTTT. Its protein product is CASSVDGSYNSPLHF.

The chain is built from TRBV28 and TRBJ2-1, with 7 bases aligning to TRBD2. The germline V gene has CDR1 MDHEN and CDR2 SYDVKM. Germline trimming cut 6 bases from V and 4 bases from J; bases unmatched to any gene: 12. The CDR3 is 16 amino acids. CDR3: CASRSRLAKFYNEQFF. The CDR3 DNA sequence: TGTGCCAGCAGGTCCCGACTAGCCAAATTTTACAATGAGCAGTTCTTC. The whole variable domain, remainder taken from reference TRBV28 and TRBJ2-1, is DVKVTQSSRYLVKRTGEKVFLECVQDMDHENMFWYRQDPGLGLRLIYFSYDVKMKEKGDIPEGYSVSREKKERFSLILESASTNQTSMYLCASRSRLAKFYNEQFFGPGTRLTVL.

This clone was observed once. V usage is TRBV2 and J usage is TRBJ1-5, with D possibly matching TRBD1 (6 bases). V gave up 6 bases and J gave up 1 base, with 16 bases separating them. Germline assignment: CDR1 SNHLY and CDR2 FYNNEI. This CDR3 contains 16 residues. The CDR3 nucleotides are TGTGCCAGCAGCGAGCCTAGGGGGATGAGCAATCAGCCCCAGCATTTT. Translation gives CASSEPRGMSNQPQHF.

In its sample, this clone was seen a few times. The chain joins TRBV28 to TRBJ1-6, with D maybe TRBD1 (6 bases). The CDR3 covers 12 residues. Germline V gene data show CDR1 as MDHEN and CDR2 as SYDVKM. Trimming took 4 bases from V and 9 from J, leaving 7 bases between them. CDR3 bases: TGTGCCAGCAGTTCACAGGGTTCACCCCTCCACTTT. Protein product: CASSSQGSPLHF.